One sample yielded the 29 T cell receptor beta chains listed below, sequenced in a study of early T cells in non-severe SARS-CoV-2 infection. From the 5' RACE reads, TCRdb called clonotypes with MiXCR, one entry per CDR3 protein. The data contain fewer than 75,000 distinct CDR3 sequences, 18% of them singletons. Sequenced material: whole blood, taken at baseline. The receptors come from an adult who was a healthcare worker with PCR-confirmed SARS-CoV-2 infection or an uninfected control (not recorded which).

Only a few counts were recorded for this clonotype. The chain employs TRBV11-2 and TRBJ2-7, with TRBD1 as a possible D gene (6 bases). This CDR3 contains 15 residues. V gave up 1 base and J gave up 2 bases, with 12 bases separating them. The germline CDR1 and CDR2 sequences are SGHAT and FQNNGV. This CDR3 reads CASSLAGASTYEQYF. The CDR3 DNA sequence: TGTGCCAGCAGCTTAGCAGGGGCGTCGACCTACGAGCAGTACTTC.

This clonotype was seen at least ten times. The chain uses TRBV6-2 or TRBV6-3 and TRBJ2-7, with 8 bases fitting TRBD2. The trim removed 9 bases at V and 4 bases at J, leaving 11 bases unmatched. Per the germline V gene, CDR1 is MNHEY and CDR2 is SVGEGT. The CDR3 loop spans 14 amino acids. In DNA form, the CDR3 reads TGTGCCAGTGCCACAACTAGCGGAAGATACGAGCAGTACTTC. It specifies CASATTSGRYEQYF.

This clonotype has a handful of counts. The rearrangement links TRBV7-9 to TRBJ2-3; D not resolved. The CDR3 has 12 amino acids. Germline V gene data show CDR1 as SEHNR and CDR2 as FQNEAQ (reference sequence). The V gene lost 5 bases and the J gene lost 0 bases, with 3 bases spanning the gap. CDR3: CASSDSTDTQYF. CDR3 nucleotide sequence: TGTGCCAGCAGCGACAGCACAGATACGCAGTATTTT.

This clonotype turned up a few times. This chain links TRBV20-1 with TRBJ1-1; unclear D gene. CDR1 and CDR2 (germline): DFQATT, SNEGSKA (reference sequence). V was trimmed by 6 bases and J by 1 base, leaving 12 bases between them. The CDR3 totals 13 residues. CDR3 sequence: CSAIDNRNTEAFF. In nucleotides, the CDR3 is TGCAGTGCAATAGATAATAGGAACACTGAAGCTTTCTTT.

This clonotype was observed a handful of times. The chain joins TRBV5-1 to TRBJ2-7, with TRBD1 identical over 8 bases. The V gene's germline CDR1 is SGHRS and CDR2 YFSETQ. The V gene end was trimmed by 2 bases and the J gene end by 2 bases; junction bases not matched to a gene: 3. This CDR3 comprises 14 residues. CDR3 in DNA: TGCGCCAGCAGCTTCTTACAGGGGGCCTACGAGCAGTACTTC. This encodes CASSFLQGAYEQYF.

The chain carries TRBV10-2 and TRBJ2-5, with TRBD2 identical over 9 bases. J lost 2 bases, V lost 0 bases, and 10 bases had no gene match. This CDR3 has 18 amino acids. Looked up from germline, CDR1 is WSHSY and CDR2 is SAAADI. Here the CDR3 reads CASSESLTGLAQQETQYF. CDR3 coding DNA: TGCGCCAGCAGTGAGTCGTTGACCGGACTAGCGCAACAAGAGACCCAGTACTTC.

The J gene is TRBJ2-7, the V gene TRBV29-1, with unresolved D. CDR3 length: 11 residues. Germline V gene data show CDR1 as SQVTM and CDR2 as ANQGSEA. Trimming took 5 bases from V and 6 from J, leaving 11 bases between them. CDR3 residues: CSVKEMAEQYF. CDR3 coding DNA: TGCAGCGTTAAGGAAATGGCCGAGCAGTACTTC.

The V and J genes are TRBV11-2 and TRBJ2-2; 12 nucleotides line up with TRBD2. The CDR3 is made up of 16 amino acids. Germline CDR1 is SGHAT and CDR2 is FQNNGV. V shed 5 bases, J shed 5 bases, and the junction held 6 bases outside the gene matches. The CDR3 reads CASSLGLAGPTGELFF. In DNA, the CDR3 is TGTGCCAGCAGCCTCGGACTAGCGGGGCCTACCGGGGAGCTGTTTTTT.

The chain has TRBV3-1 and TRBJ1-1, with a weak D call TRBD1 (6 bases). This CDR3 has 15 residues. From germline, CDR1 is LGHDT and CDR2 YNNKEL (reference sequence). V lost 1 base, J lost 1 base, and 10 bases lay in between. CDR3 sequence reads: CASSQAGQKNTEAFF. DNA of the CDR3: TGTGCCAGCAGCCAAGCAGGACAGAAGAACACTGAAGCTTTCTTT.

This clonotype came up many times. V usage is TRBV29-1 and J usage is TRBJ2-5; tentatively, D is TRBD1 (5 bases). Per the germline V gene, CDR1 is SQVTM and CDR2 is ANQGSEA. The CDR3 has 12 amino acids. Trimming took off 5 bases at V and 4 bases at J, with 11 bases between the two ends. The CDR3 bases are TGCAGCGTTAAGCAGGGCGGAGAGACCCAGTACTTC. It codes for CSVKQGGETQYF.

This clonotype was counted only a few times. V usage is TRBV20-1 and J usage is TRBJ2-3; a weak D match, TRBD2 (6 bases). This CDR3 has 17 residues. V lost 0 bases to trimming and J lost 0 bases, with 16 bases between them. Germline V lookup: CDR1 DFQATT, CDR2 SNEGSKA (reference sequence). CDR3: CSARDPIWAGSTDTQYF. The CDR3 nucleotides read TGCAGTGCTAGAGATCCCATTTGGGCGGGGAGCACAGATACGCAGTATTTT.

A few counts support this clonotype. The chain combines TRBV14 with TRBJ1-6; no reliable D call. CDR3 size: 14 residues. Germline-derived CDR1 and CDR2 are SGHDN and FVKESK. V lost 7 bases and J 0 bases, leaving 7 bases between the germline ends. CDR3 bases: TGTGCCAGCAAAAAAAGCTCCTATAATTCACCCCTCCACTTT. Translation: CASKKSSYNSPLHF.

The chain recombines TRBV7-2 with TRBJ1-1, with a tentative D call TRBD1 (6 bases). The V gene lost 5 bases and the J gene lost 10 bases, with 11 bases spanning the gap. Germline assignment: CDR1 SGHTA and CDR2 FQGNSA. This CDR3 comprises 11 residues. This CDR3 is CASSQGRGAFF. CDR3 in DNA: TGTGCCAGCAGCCAGGGGCGGGGAGCTTTCTTT.

The chain carries TRBV7-9 and TRBJ1-6, with TRBD1 identical over 9 bases. V lost 1 base to trimming and J lost 8 bases; unmatched junction nucleotides: 0. The CDR3 spans 14 residues. Germline V gives CDR1 SEHNR, CDR2 FQNEAQ (reference sequence). The CDR3 nucleotides read TGTGCCAGCAGCTTAGGGACAGGGGATTCACCCCTCCACTTT. It codes for CASSLGTGDSPLHF.

The chain couples TRBV20-1 to TRBJ2-3, with TRBD2 matching 7 bases. Per germline, CDR1 DFQATT and CDR2 SNEGSKA (reference sequence). This CDR3 contains 16 residues. V gave up 0 bases and J gave up 1 base; unmatched junction bases: 7. CDR3 in amino acids: CSARDFAGDRTDTQYF. The CDR3 nucleotides read TGCAGTGCTAGAGATTTTGCGGGGGACCGCACAGATACGCAGTATTTT.

This clonotype has a handful of counts. The CDR3 here is CASSPPTGAEQYF. The CDR3 nucleotides read TGTGCCAGCAGCCCTCCGACAGGGGCCGAGCAGTACTTC. The V gene is TRBV9, the J gene TRBJ2-7; 8 nucleotides agree with TRBD1. Germline V gene data show CDR1 as SGDLS and CDR2 as YYNGEE. The CDR3 totals 13 residues. V gave up 4 bases and J gave up 6 bases; unmatched junction bases: 6.

There are a few counts of this clonotype. This chain connects TRBV5-1 to TRBJ2-1; D is unclear. This CDR3 has 12 residues. V lost 5 bases to trimming and J lost 5 bases, with 8 bases between them. Looked up from germline, CDR1 is SGHRS and CDR2 is YFSETQ. The CDR3 reads CASRLLDNEQFF. The CDR3 nucleotides read TGCGCCAGCAGACTGCTCGACAATGAGCAGTTCTTC.

The J gene is TRBJ1-5, the V gene TRBV6-1; D is undetermined. In germline, CDR1 is MNHNS, CDR2 SASEGT. This CDR3 contains 13 residues. Trimming took 4 bases from V and 3 from J, leaving 7 bases between them. The DNA of the CDR3 is TGTGCCAGCAGTGCGCGGGACAATCAGCCCCAGCATTTT. Translating gives CASSARDNQPQHF.

The CDR3 region has the DNA TGTGCCAGCAGGGGGGCCCCTTCCAGCTCCTATAATTCACCCCTCCACTTT. This codes for CASRGAPSSSYNSPLHF. V usage is TRBV6-1 and J usage is TRBJ1-6, with D tentatively TRBD1 (6 bases). The CDR3 runs to 17 residues. The ends were cut back, 6 bases at V and 0 bases at J, with 15 bases in the middle. The germline V gene has CDR1 MNHNS and CDR2 SASEGT.

This clonotype was seen ten or more times. The V and J genes are TRBV20-1 and TRBJ2-5; 10 bases line up with TRBD2. Losses at the gene ends were 6 bases for V and 9 bases for J; bases not matched to a gene: 13. Per the germline V gene, CDR1 is DFQATT and CDR2 is SNEGSKA (reference sequence). The CDR3 loop spans 14 amino acids. CDR3 coding DNA: TGCAGTGCCGAGCGGGAGGGCCAGGCTGGGGCCCAGTACTTC. This sequence encodes CSAEREGQAGAQYF.

This clonotype has a handful of counts. The V gene is TRBV19, the J gene TRBJ1-5, with unresolved D. V lost 6 bases and J 2 bases, leaving 8 bases between the germline ends. The germline V gene has CDR1 LNHDA and CDR2 SQIVND (reference sequence). This CDR3 comprises 13 residues. In DNA, the CDR3 is TGTGCCAGTAGCTTCGGGGGCAATCAGCCCCAGCATTTT. Its translation: CASSFGGNQPQHF.

The V call is TRBV7-9, the J call TRBJ1-1; D possibly corresponds to TRBD1 (5 bases). V was pared by 5 bases and J by 4 bases, with 11 bases between. Germline CDR1 is SEHNR and CDR2 is FQNEAQ (reference sequence). This CDR3 has 13 amino acids. The chain's CDR3 is CASSQGHLTEAFF. CDR3 coding DNA: TGTGCCAGCAGCCAAGGACACCTCACTGAAGCTTTCTTT.

This clonotype was observed a few times. The V and J genes are TRBV5-5 and TRBJ1-6, with D hard to call. CDR3 length equals 14 residues. The germline CDR1 and CDR2 sequences are SGHKS and YYEKEE (reference sequence). Trimming removed 2 bases at V and 5 bases at J, with 8 bases between. The CDR3 protein is CASSFRGDNSPLHF. The CDR3 DNA reads as TGTGCCAGCAGCTTCAGAGGAGATAATTCACCCCTCCACTTT.

This clonotype was seen ten or more times. The gene calls are TRBV7-2 and TRBJ1-4, with D perhaps matching TRBD1 (5 bases). Trimming removed 3 bases at V and 0 bases at J, with 17 bases between. The CDR3 runs to 18 residues. From germline, CDR1 is SGHTA and CDR2 FQGNSA. The CDR3 region has the DNA TGTGCCAGCAGCTTGGAGGGTACAGGACCAACAACTAATGAAAAACTGTTTTTT. It codes for CASSLEGTGPTTNEKLFF. Full variable domain (missing parts from reference TRBV7-2 and TRBJ1-4): GAGVSQSPSNKVTEKGKDVELRCDPISGHTALYWYRQSLGQGLEFLIYFQGNSAPDKSGLPSDRFSAERTGGSVSTLTIQRTQQEDSAVYLCASSLEGTGPTTNEKLFFGSGTQLSVL.

The CDR3 protein is CSAGTGATSYNEQFF. In nucleotides, the CDR3 is TGCAGCGCCGGTACTGGAGCCACCTCCTACAATGAGCAGTTCTTC. V usage is TRBV29-1 and J usage is TRBJ2-1, with D hard to call. Germline V gene data show CDR1 as SQVTM and CDR2 as ANQGSEA. V was cut by 7 bases and J by 0 bases, with 16 bases left in between. CDR3 size: 15 residues.

There are a few counts of this clonotype. The chain has TRBV6-4 and TRBJ2-3, with D unclear. V lost 2 bases to trimming and J lost 5 bases, with 23 bases between them. This CDR3 region has 18 residues. Looked up from germline, CDR1 is MRHNA and CDR2 is SNTAGT. The CDR3 loop is CASSDGPRPWRMGDTQYF. The CDR3 nucleotides are TGTGCCAGCAGTGACGGTCCCCGGCCCTGGCGGATGGGAGATACGCAGTATTTT.

This clonotype was seen a few times. The rearrangement uses TRBV2 and TRBJ1-3; no clear D gene. The CDR3 runs to 15 residues. V lost 1 base to trimming and J lost 6 bases, with 13 bases between them. Germline values: CDR1 SNHLY, CDR2 FYNNEI. CDR3 residues: CASSEDGFAENTIYF. The CDR3 DNA reads as TGTGCCAGCAGTGAAGATGGGTTCGCTGAAAACACCATATATTTT.

There are a few counts of this clonotype. The chain joins TRBV7-9 to TRBJ2-4; weak D call: TRBD1 (6 bases). This CDR3 has 14 residues. The germline V and J ends were trimmed by 4 bases and 8 bases, with 15 bases remaining between them. Germline V gene lookup returns CDR1 SEHNR and CDR2 FQNEAQ (reference sequence). This CDR3 reads CASSYTGSADIQYF. Here the CDR3 DNA reads TGTGCCAGCAGCTACACAGGGTCGGCGGACATTCAGTACTTC.

This clonotype was counted only a few times. V and J are TRBV5-1 and TRBJ2-7, with D perhaps matching TRBD1 (6 bases). The V end lost 8 bases, the J end lost 3 bases, and 9 bases lay between the germline ends. The CDR3 has 11 amino acids. Per germline, CDR1 SGHRS and CDR2 YFSETQ. The CDR3, as DNA: TGCGCCAGTCGGGACATCTACGAGCAGTACTTC. This encodes CASRDIYEQYF.